The following is a TCR beta chain sequence with its context. This sample is drawn from a study of blood T cell repertoires in COVID-19. Study details: Samples of COVID-19 (acute and convalescent) were obtained from the United States, Italy and Spain. The cDNA or gDNA used as material had been derived from T cells, B-cell-depleted T cells, or PBMCs.

The CDR3 is 14 amino acids. V lost 4 bases, J lost 1 base, and 3 bases stayed unmatched. The germline gives CDR1 SGHTA, CDR2 FQGNSA. Authors' processing steps: Amplification of reference gene primers was used by the study to estimate nucleated cell counts. Libraries were prepared by immunoSEQ multiplex PCR; TCRdb keeps only in-frame clonotypes and omits some of them. That table supplies the V and J calls and clone size; D and trimming were determined from the DNA. The table has approximately 90,000 clones, 85% seen once. Sample: peripheral blood. The receptor was isolated from a man older than 75 with acute or convalescent COVID-19. The chain uses TRBV7-2 and TRBJ2-5; 7 bases are a match to TRBD1. The CDR3: CASSSQGSQETQYF. The CDR3 bases are TGTGCCAGCAGCTCACAGGGGTCCCAAGAGACCCAGTACTTC.